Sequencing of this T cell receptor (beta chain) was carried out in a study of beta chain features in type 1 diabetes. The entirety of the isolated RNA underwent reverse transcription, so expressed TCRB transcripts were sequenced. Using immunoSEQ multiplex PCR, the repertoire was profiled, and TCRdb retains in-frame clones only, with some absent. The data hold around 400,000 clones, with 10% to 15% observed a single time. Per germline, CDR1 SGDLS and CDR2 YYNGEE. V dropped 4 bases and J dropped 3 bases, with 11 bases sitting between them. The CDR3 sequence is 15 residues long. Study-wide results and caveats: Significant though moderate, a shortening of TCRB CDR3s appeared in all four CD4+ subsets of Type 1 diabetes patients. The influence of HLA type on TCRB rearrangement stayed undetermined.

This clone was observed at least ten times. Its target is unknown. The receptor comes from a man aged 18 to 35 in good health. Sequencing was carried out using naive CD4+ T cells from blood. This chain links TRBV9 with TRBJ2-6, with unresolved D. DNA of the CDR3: TGTGCCAGCAGCCCCCCCCAACTTGGGGCCAACGTCCTGACTTTC. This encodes CASSPPQLGANVLTF.